The clone carrying this T cell receptor beta chain showed up just once. This entry belongs to a study of T cell changes during pregnancy in multiple sclerosis. The V and J ends lost 9 bases and 0 bases respectively, with 9 bases between them. CDR3 size: 12 residues. Per the germline V gene, CDR1 is LNHDA and CDR2 is SQIVND (reference sequence). TCRdb's table, derived via immunoSEQ multiplex PCR, lists solely in-frame clones and lacks some. The sample yields about 100,000 clones, 75% to 95% seen once. The receptor's source is a female donor with multiple sclerosis, enrolled in a pregnancy study. Sequenced here: peripheral blood, sampled in the second trimester of pregnancy. The chain combines TRBV19 with TRBJ2-7; perhaps TRBD1 as D (6 bases). The CDR3 bases are TGTGCCAGCCAGGACAGCTCCTACGAGCAGTACTTC. Translated, it gives CASQDSSYEQYF. Variable domain in full (rest from reference TRBV19 and TRBJ2-7): DGGITQSPKYLFRKEGQNVTLSCEQNLNHDAMYWYRQDPGQGLRLIYYSQIVNDFQKGDIAEGYSVSREKKESFPLTVTSAQKNPTAFYLCASQDSSYEQYFGPGTRLTVT.